This T cell receptor (beta chain) was sequenced in a study of blood T cell repertoires in COVID-19. Study overall: Researchers got acute and convalescent COVID-19 samples from the United States, Italy and Spain. The analysed material was cDNA or gDNA that came from T cells, B-cell-depleted T cells, or PBMCs.

Germline lookup yields CDR1 SGHRS and CDR2 YFSETQ. CDR3 length equals 14 residues. V dropped 5 bases and J dropped 4 bases, with 13 bases sitting between them. Original handling: Reference gene primer amplification gave estimated nucleated cell counts. Clones were sequenced by immunoSEQ multiplex PCR, and TCRdb holds only the in-frame ones, with some missing. The DNA was the basis for D and trimming; V, J and clone size are from that table. The profile shows some 28,000 clones, around nine tenths of them singletons. The source material was peripheral blood. The sequence was obtained from a human donor in a cohort sampled during active COVID-19. This rearrangement joins TRBV5-1 to TRBJ2-1; maybe TRBD1 (6 bases). The CDR3 loop is CASSAGADYNEQFF. DNA for the CDR3: TGCGCCAGCAGTGCAGGGGCGGATTACAATGAGCAGTTCTTC.